The T cell receptor (beta chain) under discussion was sequenced for a study of T cell repertoires in cytomegalovirus infection. Study-wide results and caveats: Clonotypes of TCR beta that were HLA-C-restricted and CMV-specific dominated the ex vivo response.

TCRdb re-analysed the reads in MiXCR, keeping a single row per CDR3 protein. The sample has 200,000 to 300,000 distinct CDR3 sequences; approximately 10% are singletons. The germline V and J ends were trimmed by 8 bases and 0 bases, with 8 bases remaining between them. Looked up from germline, CDR1 is KGHSH and CDR2 is LQKENI. The CDR3 extends over 12 amino acids. In its sample, this clonotype was seen many times. What it recognizes is unknown. V and J are TRBV18 and TRBJ2-7; D ambiguous. Sequencing was carried out using PBMCs. The sequence was collected from a human donor in good health (CMV status not recorded). Some clones in this sample may be carry-over from other donors' samples. The CDR3 protein is CASSPGSYEQYF. The DNA of the CDR3 is TGTGCCAGCAGCCCGGGCTCCTACGAGCAGTACTTC.